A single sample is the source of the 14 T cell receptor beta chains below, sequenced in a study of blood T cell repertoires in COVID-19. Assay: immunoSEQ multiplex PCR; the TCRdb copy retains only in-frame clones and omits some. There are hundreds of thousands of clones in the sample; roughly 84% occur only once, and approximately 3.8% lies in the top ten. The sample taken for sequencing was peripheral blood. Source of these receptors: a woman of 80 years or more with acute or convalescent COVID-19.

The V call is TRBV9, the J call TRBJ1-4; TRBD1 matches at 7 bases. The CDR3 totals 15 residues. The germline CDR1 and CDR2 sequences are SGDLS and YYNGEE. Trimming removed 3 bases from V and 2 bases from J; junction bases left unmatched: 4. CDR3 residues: CASSAGGTTNEKLFF. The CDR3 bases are TGTGCCAGCAGCGCAGGGGGAACGACTAATGAAAAACTGTTTTTT.

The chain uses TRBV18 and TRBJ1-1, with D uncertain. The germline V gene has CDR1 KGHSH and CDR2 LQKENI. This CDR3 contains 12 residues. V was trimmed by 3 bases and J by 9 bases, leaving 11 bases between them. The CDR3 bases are TGTGCCAGCTCACCCACGGTTACGCAAGCTTTCTTT. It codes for CASSPTVTQAFF.

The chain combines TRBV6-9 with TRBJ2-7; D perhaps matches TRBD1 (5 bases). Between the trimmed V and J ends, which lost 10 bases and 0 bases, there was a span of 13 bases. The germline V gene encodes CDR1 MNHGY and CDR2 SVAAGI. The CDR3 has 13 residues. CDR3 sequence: CATGARSSYEQYF. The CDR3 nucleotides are TGTGCCACTGGGGCGCGGAGCTCCTACGAGCAGTACTTC.

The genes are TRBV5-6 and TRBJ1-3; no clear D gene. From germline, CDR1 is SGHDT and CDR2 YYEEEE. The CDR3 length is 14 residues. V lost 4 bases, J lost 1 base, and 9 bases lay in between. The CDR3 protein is CASSPISSGNTIYF. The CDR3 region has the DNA TGTGCCAGCAGCCCTATTTCTTCTGGAAACACCATATATTTT.

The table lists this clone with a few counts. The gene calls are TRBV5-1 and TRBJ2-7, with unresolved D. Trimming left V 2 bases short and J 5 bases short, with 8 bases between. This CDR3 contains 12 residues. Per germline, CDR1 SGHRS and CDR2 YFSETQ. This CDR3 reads CASSFSRDEQYF. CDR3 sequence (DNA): TGCGCCAGCAGCTTTAGTCGCGACGAGCAGTACTTC.

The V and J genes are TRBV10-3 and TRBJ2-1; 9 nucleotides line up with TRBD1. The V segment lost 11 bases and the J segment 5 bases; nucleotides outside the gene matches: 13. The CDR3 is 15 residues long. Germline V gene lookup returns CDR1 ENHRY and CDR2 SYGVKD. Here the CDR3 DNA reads TGTGCCGCCACCCCACGACAGGGGGGCGACAATGAGCAGTTCTTC. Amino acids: CAATPRQGGDNEQFF.

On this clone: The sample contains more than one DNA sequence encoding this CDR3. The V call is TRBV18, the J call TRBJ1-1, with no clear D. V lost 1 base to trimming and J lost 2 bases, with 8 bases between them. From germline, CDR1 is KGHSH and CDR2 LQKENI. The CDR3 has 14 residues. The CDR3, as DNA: TGTGCCAGCTCACCACAGGAGGCCAACACTGAAGCTTTCTTT. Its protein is CASSPQEANTEAFF.

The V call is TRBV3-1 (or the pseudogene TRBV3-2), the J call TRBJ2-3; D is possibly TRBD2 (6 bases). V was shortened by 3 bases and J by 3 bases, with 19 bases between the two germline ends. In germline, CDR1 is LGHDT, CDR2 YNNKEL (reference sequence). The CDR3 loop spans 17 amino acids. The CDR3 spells CASSHNPGRGRTDTQYF. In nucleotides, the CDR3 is TGTGCCAGCAGCCACAATCCAGGGCGGGGAAGGACAGATACGCAGTATTTT.

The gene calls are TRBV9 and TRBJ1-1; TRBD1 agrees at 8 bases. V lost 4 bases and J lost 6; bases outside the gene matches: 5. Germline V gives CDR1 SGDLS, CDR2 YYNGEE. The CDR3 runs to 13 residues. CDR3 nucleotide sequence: TGTGCCAGCAGCCCCAGGGGGCCCGCTGAAGCTTTCTTT. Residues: CASSPRGPAEAFF.

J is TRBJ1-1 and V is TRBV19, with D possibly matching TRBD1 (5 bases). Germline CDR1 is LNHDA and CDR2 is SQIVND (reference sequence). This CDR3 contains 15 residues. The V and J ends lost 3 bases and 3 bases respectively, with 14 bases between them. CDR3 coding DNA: TGTGCCAGTAGTATGGGTGGGGCCTTGGACACTGAAGCTTTCTTT. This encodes CASSMGGALDTEAFF.

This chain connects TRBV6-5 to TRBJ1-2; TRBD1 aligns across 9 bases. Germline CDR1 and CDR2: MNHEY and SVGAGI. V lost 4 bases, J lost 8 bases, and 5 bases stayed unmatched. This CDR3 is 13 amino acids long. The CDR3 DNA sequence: TGTGCCAGCAGTTTTCGACAGGGGGACGGCTACACCTTC. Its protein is CASSFRQGDGYTF.

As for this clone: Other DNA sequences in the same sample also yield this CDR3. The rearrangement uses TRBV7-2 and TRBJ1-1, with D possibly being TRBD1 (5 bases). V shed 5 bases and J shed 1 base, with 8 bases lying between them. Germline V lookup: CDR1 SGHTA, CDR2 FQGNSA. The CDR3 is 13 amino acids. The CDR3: CASSRDRNTEAFF. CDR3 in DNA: TGTGCCAGCAGCCGAGACAGGAACACTGAAGCTTTCTTT.

The CDR3 coding sequence is TGTGCCATCCGGACTAGCGGGGTGGAAGAGCAGTACTTC. Translated: CAIRTSGVEEQYF. This rearrangement joins TRBV6-5 to TRBJ2-7, with 12 positions matching TRBD2. The CDR3 is 13 amino acids. In germline, CDR1 is MNHEY, CDR2 SVGAGI. V was clipped by 10 bases and J by 7 bases; unmatched bases: 8.

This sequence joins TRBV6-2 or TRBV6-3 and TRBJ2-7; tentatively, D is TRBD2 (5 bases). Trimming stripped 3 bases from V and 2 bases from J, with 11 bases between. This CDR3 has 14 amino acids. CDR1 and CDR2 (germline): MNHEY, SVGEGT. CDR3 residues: CASSYLDGAYEQYF. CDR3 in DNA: TGTGCCAGCAGTTATCTCGACGGGGCCTACGAGCAGTACTTC.